These 29 T cell receptor beta chains were sequenced from one sample in a study of T cell clonality in common variable immunodeficiency. The table came from immunoSEQ multiplex PCR; TCRdb's copy has only in-frame clones and leaves some out. The table lists approximately 34,000 clones, with no singletons. Sequencing used peripheral blood mononuclear cells. The origin of the receptors is a person between 18 and 75 years old in good health.

This clone came up many times. The read terminates 3 residues ahead of where the CDR3 ends, so the germline J gene completes it. V gene TRBV19 combines with J gene TRBJ1-2; 7 nucleotides agree with TRBD1. This CDR3 is built from 18 residues. Unmatched junction bases numbered 14, after V lost 2 bases and J lost 2 bases. The germline CDR1 and CDR2 sequences are LNHDA and SQIVND (reference sequence). Partial CDR3 DNA: TGTGCCAGTAGTATATTTTTGGGACAGACCTATTTAAACTATGGC. As protein: CASSIFLGQTYLNYG. The complete CDR3 sequence is CASSIFLGQTYLNYGYTF. The whole variable domain, filled in from reference TRBV19 and TRBJ1-2, reads DGGITQSPKYLFRKEGQNVTLSCEQNLNHDAMYWYRQDPGQGLRLIYYSQIVNDFQKGDIAEGYSVSREKKESFPLTVTSAQKNPTAFYLCASSIFLGQTYLNYGYTFGSGTRLTVV.

This clone was seen many times. The DNA ends 3 residues before the CDR3 does, and the rest of the CDR3 is filled in from the germline J gene. The rearrangement uses TRBV18 and TRBJ2-1, with 9 bases matching TRBD1. Germline V lookup: CDR1 KGHSH, CDR2 LQKENI. V was clipped by 6 bases and J by 6 bases; unmatched bases: 9. CDR3 size: 15 residues. The sequenced CDR3 bases are TGTGCCAGCTCGCGCCCCGGGACAGGGATCAATGAG. The encoded protein is CASSRPGTGINE. In full, the CDR3 reads CASSRPGTGINEQFF.

This clone was seen ten or more times. The CDR3 end lies 3 residues beyond the end of the read and is filled in from the germline J gene. V is TRBV5-6 and J is TRBJ2-3; no reliable D call. This CDR3 is 13 amino acids long. Trimming removed 3 bases from V and 4 bases from J, with 9 bases in between. Germline CDR1 SGHDT, CDR2 YYEEEE. The CDR3 loop reads CASSSPYSDTQYF. The covered CDR3 bases are TGTGCCAGCAGCTCCCCTTACTCAGATACG.

This clone was counted many times. With the read ending 3 residues before the CDR3 end, the germline J gene is used to fill in that end. V gene TRBV6-2 or TRBV6-3 combines with J gene TRBJ2-7; TRBD2 might be the D (6 bases). Trimming took 0 bases from V and 6 from J, leaving 9 bases between them. Germline CDR1 and CDR2: MNHEY and SVGEGT. CDR3 size: 13 residues. CDR3 bases read: TGTGCCAGCAGTTACTCTCGGGGGATCGAG. Translation: CASSYSRGIE. The CDR3 as a whole reads CASSYSRGIEQYF.

This clone was picked up many times. The read ends 3 residues shy of where the CDR3 ends; the end is completed using the germline J gene. The rearrangement joins TRBV5-4 to TRBJ1-1, with D maybe TRBD1 (6 bases). The CDR3 totals 13 residues. V was clipped by 4 bases and J by 4 bases, with 11 bases between them. CDR1 and CDR2 from the germline V gene are SGHNT and YYREEE (reference sequence). The DNA read from the CDR3 is TGTGCCAGCAGCGCACAGGGCCCCACTGAA. Its protein is CASSAQGPTE. The complete CDR3 protein is CASSAQGPTEAFF.

This clone showed up many times. Coverage ceases 3 residues before the CDR3 finishes, and the germline J gene fills in the end. The chain combines TRBV18 with TRBJ1-2; 10 nucleotides align to TRBD1. The CDR3 loop spans 14 amino acids. Germline CDR1 and CDR2: KGHSH and LQKENI. V shed 6 bases and J 2 bases; nucleotides not matched to a gene: 3. The sequenced CDR3 bases are TGTGCCAGCTCCCGGGACAGGGGAAACTATGGC. Residues: CASSRDRGNYG. In full, the CDR3 is CASSRDRGNYGYTF.

This clone was seen at least ten times. Read data end 3 residues before the CDR3 end; the end is taken from the germline J gene. The chain joins TRBV11-2 to TRBJ1-2; possible D gene TRBD1, 5 bases. CDR1 and CDR2 from the germline V gene are SGHAT and FQNNGV. There are 15 residues in the CDR3. Between the trimmed V and J ends, which lost 5 bases and 4 bases, there was a span of 17 bases. CDR3 DNA, as far as it was read: TGTGCCAGCAGCGTTAGCGGTGGGGGGACCTATGGC. This encodes CASSVSGGGTYG. The full CDR3 protein is CASSVSGGGTYGYTF.

This clone was counted at least ten times. The CDR3 end is not reached by the read, which stops 3 residues before it; the germline J gene fills it in. The chain employs TRBV5-6 and TRBJ2-1, with D unresolved. The length of the CDR3 is 15 residues. Germline-derived CDR1 and CDR2 are SGHDT and YYEEEE. Deletions cut 0 bases from V and 0 bases from J, with 7 bases between. The part of the CDR3 DNA that was read is TGTGCCAGCAGCTTGGGTGGTAGCTCCTACAATGAG. Protein sequence: CASSLGGSSYNE. The entire CDR3 sequence reads CASSLGGSSYNEQFF.

This clone occurred many times. Coverage ceases 3 residues before the CDR3 finishes, and the germline J gene fills in the end. The rearrangement joins TRBV18 to TRBJ2-7; TRBD1 matches 8 bases. The CDR3 has 15 residues. V was clipped by 3 bases and J by 0 bases; unmatched bases: 4. Germline values: CDR1 KGHSH, CDR2 LQKENI. CDR3 DNA, as far as it was read: TGTGCCAGCTCACCCGGACAGGGACGCTCCTACGAG. Residues: CASSPGQGRSYE. The full CDR3 is CASSPGQGRSYEQYF. Using reference TRBV18 and TRBJ2-7 for the parts outside the CDR3, the full variable domain is NAGVMQNPRHLVRRRGQEARLRCSPMKGHSHVYWYRQLPEEGLKFMVYLQKENIIDESGMPKERFSAEFPKEGPSILRIQQVVRGDSAAYFCASSPGQGRSYEQYFGPGTRLTVT.

This clone appeared many times. The read terminates 3 residues ahead of where the CDR3 ends, so the germline J gene completes it. This chain uses TRBV7-9 with TRBJ2-7; weak D call: TRBD1 (5 bases). Germline assignment: CDR1 SEHNR and CDR2 FQNEAQ (reference sequence). This CDR3 region has 13 residues. Between the trimmed V and J ends, which lost 5 bases and 3 bases, there was a span of 11 bases. The chain's CDR3 is CASSNGHIYEQYF. The CDR3 bases that were read are TGTGCCAGCAGCAACGGACACATCTACGAG.

This clone was counted many times. With the read ending 3 residues before the CDR3 end, the germline J gene is used to fill in that end. The rearrangement joins TRBV14 to TRBJ2-1, with 7 bases that match TRBD2. Trimming at V came to 4 bases and at J to 5 bases, leaving 8 bases not matched to a gene. This CDR3 has 15 amino acids. Germline-derived CDR1 and CDR2 are SGHDN and FVKESK. The sequenced part of the CDR3 DNA is TGTGCCAGCAGCCCCTTTAGCGGGCGGGACAATGAG. This gives the protein CASSPFSGRDNE. The whole CDR3 protein reads CASSPFSGRDNEQFF.

In this sample, this clone turned up many times. The read gets to within 3 residues of the CDR3 end, and the germline J gene fills in the rest. The chain carries TRBV6-2 or TRBV6-3 and TRBJ2-5; possible D gene TRBD2, 5 bases. Trimming removed 1 base at V and 4 bases at J, with 16 bases between. Germline V gives CDR1 MNHEY, CDR2 SVGEGT. This CDR3 comprises 16 residues. Incomplete CDR3 DNA: TGTGCCAGCAGTTACTGGGCCGGGAACAGCGGAGAGACC. This encodes CASSYWAGNSGET. The whole CDR3 is CASSYWAGNSGETQYF.

This clone appeared many times. The CDR3 end is not reached by the read, which stops 3 residues before it; the germline J gene fills it in. This sequence joins TRBV10-3 and TRBJ2-5; no definite D call. With 2 bases removed from V and 5 bases from J, the gap between germline ends came to 6 bases. The germline gives CDR1 ENHRY, CDR2 SYGVKD. This CDR3 is 12 amino acids long. The CDR3 is CAISELGETQYF. CDR3 DNA (partial): TGTGCCATCAGTGAGCTAGGCGAGACC.

This clone came up many times. The CDR3 is cut off 3 residues early in the read; its end comes from the germline J gene. The V and J genes are TRBV12-3 or TRBV12-4 and TRBJ2-3; 8 bases fit TRBD1. V was pared by 5 bases and J by 5 bases, with 12 bases of the junction left unmatched. CDR3 size: 16 residues. The CDR3 DNA, read in part, is TGTGCCAGCAGTCAACGACAGGGGTGGCATCAAGATACG. Translation: CASSQRQGWHQDT. The whole CDR3 region reads CASSQRQGWHQDTQYF.

This clone was picked up many times. A read error may produce the germline difference seen at one junction end. The CDR3 end is not reached by the read, which stops 3 residues before it; the germline J gene fills it in. The V call is TRBV4-2, the J call TRBJ1-4; D remains unclear. The CDR3 consists of 15 residues. From germline, CDR1 is LGHNA and CDR2 YNFKEQ. The sequenced part of the CDR3 DNA is TGCGCCAGCAGCCAAGACGCAGCAACTAATGAAAAA. Protein: CASSQDAATNEK. The CDR3, in full, reads CASSQDAATNEKLFF.

This clone has a handful of counts. The read is 3 residues too short to cover the CDR3 end, so that end is filled in from the germline J gene. This chain uses TRBV10-2 with TRBJ1-2; weak D call: TRBD1 (6 bases). Germline CDR1 and CDR2: WSHSY and SAAADI. The CDR3 runs to 13 residues. V was shortened by 6 bases and J by 7 bases, with 15 bases between the two germline ends. The CDR3 spells CASSGPDSAGYTF. The covered CDR3 bases are TGCGCCAGCAGCGGCCCGGACAGCGCTGGC.

Many counts were recorded for this clone. The CDR3 is cut off 3 residues early in the read; its end comes from the germline J gene. The chain uses TRBV7-3 and TRBJ1-2; TRBD1 agrees at 8 bases. This CDR3 is 13 amino acids long. Germline lookup yields CDR1 SGHTA and CDR2 FQGTGA. The DNA read from the CDR3 is TGTGCCAGCAGCTTCGGACAGGGATTAGGC. Translating it yields CASSFGQGLG. In full, the CDR3 reads CASSFGQGLGYTF.

This clone occurred many times. The CDR3 end is not reached by the read, which stops 3 residues before it; the germline J gene fills it in. The rearrangement joins TRBV2 to TRBJ2-7, with 12 bases lining up with TRBD2. Germline values: CDR1 SNHLY, CDR2 FYNNEI. CDR3 size: 16 residues. Trimming cost V 6 bases and J 2 bases; bases outside gene matches: 8. The CDR3 here is CASRGTSGQGPYEQYF. The CDR3 bases that were read are TGTGCCAGCAGGGGGACTAGCGGGCAAGGGCCCTACGAG.

This clone has a count of ten or more. Coverage ceases 3 residues before the CDR3 finishes, and the germline J gene fills in the end. This chain joins TRBV4-1 and TRBJ1-3; no reliable D call. Per germline, CDR1 MGHRA and CDR2 YSYEKL. The CDR3 length is 15 residues. V was trimmed by 8 bases and J by 0 bases, leaving 14 bases between them. The CDR3 sequence is CASAPSVYSGNTIYF. Incomplete CDR3 DNA: TGCGCCAGCGCGCCTTCGGTTTACTCTGGAAACACC.

This clone showed up many times. CDR3: CASSIVLSGGRDNEQFF. CDR3 DNA (partial): TGTGCCAGTAGTATTGTCCTGAGCGGGGGGCGCGACAATGAG. The V and J genes are TRBV19 and TRBJ2-1, with 9 bases matching TRBD2. The read gets to within 3 residues of the CDR3 end, and the germline J gene fills in the rest. The CDR3 loop spans 17 amino acids. Germline V gene data show CDR1 as LNHDA and CDR2 as SQIVND (reference sequence). Trimming took 3 bases from V and 5 from J; bases not matched to a gene: 11.

In its sample, this clone was seen many times. CDR3 DNA, as far as it was read: TGTGCCAGCAGCTTTGGAACGGACATTTACTCTGGAAACACC. Translation: CASSFGTDIYSGNT. The entire CDR3 reads CASSFGTDIYSGNTIYF. This chain links TRBV13 with TRBJ1-3; D perhaps matches TRBD1 (5 bases). The read terminates 3 residues before the CDR3 end, so the remaining end is supplied by the germline J gene. The germline CDR1 and CDR2 sequences are PRHDT and FYEKMQ (reference sequence). CDR3 length: 17 amino acids. The ends were cut back, 3 bases at V and 0 bases at J, with 15 bases in the middle. Looking up the rest from reference TRBV13 and TRBJ1-3 gives the full variable domain: AAGVIQSPRHLIKEKRETATLKCYPIPRHDTVYWYQQGPGQDPQFLISFYEKMQSDKGSIPDRFSAQQFSDYHSELNMSSLELGDSALYFCASSFGTDIYSGNTIYFGEGSWLTVV.

This clone was seen repeatedly, ten times or more. The read falls 3 residues short of the CDR3 end, and the missing part is taken from the germline J gene. The chain recombines TRBV7-2 with TRBJ2-2, with a possible D match to TRBD2 (6 bases). The CDR3 extends over 14 amino acids. Trimming cost V 2 bases and J 7 bases, with 11 bases left between them. Looked up from germline, CDR1 is SGHTA and CDR2 is FQGNSA. Incomplete CDR3 DNA: TGTGCCAGCAGCTTATGGGATAGCGGCGGGGAG. Its translation: CASSLWDSGGE. The CDR3 in its entirety is CASSLWDSGGELFF.

At least ten counts were recorded for this clone. The read ends 3 residues shy of where the CDR3 ends; the end is completed using the germline J gene. This chain joins TRBV6-1 and TRBJ2-5; the match to TRBD1 covers 7 bases. Trimming at V came to 3 bases and at J to 4 bases, leaving 8 bases not matched to a gene. There are 15 residues in the CDR3. Germline CDR1 reads MNHNS; CDR2 reads SASEGT. The CDR3 bases that were read are TGTGCCAGCAGTGACCCTGCGTACAGGGGAGAGACC. Translating gives CASSDPAYRGET. The CDR3 reads in full as CASSDPAYRGETQYF.

This clone was counted ten times or more. The observed sequence ends 3 residues before the CDR3 terminus, with the missing tail filled in from the germline J gene. The rearrangement links TRBV5-1 to TRBJ2-2; D uncertain. V was cut by 0 bases and J by 4 bases, with 10 bases left in between. Germline V gene lookup returns CDR1 SGHRS and CDR2 YFSETQ. The CDR3 has 15 amino acids. CDR3 sequence reads: CASSLVGGTTGELFF. The CDR3 bases that were read are TGCGCCAGCAGCTTGGTTGGCGGTACCACCGGGGAG.

This clone has ten or more counts. Read data end 3 residues before the CDR3 end; the end is taken from the germline J gene. The V and J genes are TRBV5-8 and TRBJ1-1, with a weak D call TRBD1 (5 bases). This CDR3 has 14 residues. The germline gives CDR1 SGHTS, CDR2 YDEGEE. Trimming removed 0 bases from V and 1 base from J, with 7 bases in between. CDR3 in amino acids: CASSLGQTNTEAFF. The DNA read from the CDR3 is TGTGCCAGCAGCTTGGGACAGACGAACACTGAA.

This clone has a count of ten or more. Here the CDR3 reads CAWSARGGETQYF. The CDR3 bases that were read are TGTGCCTGGAGTGCTCGAGGCGGGGAGACC. The chain combines TRBV30 with TRBJ2-5, with D possibly TRBD2 on 5 matching bases. Sequencing ends 3 residues short of the CDR3 end; the germline J gene provides the rest. Germline V lookup: CDR1 GTSNPN, CDR2 SVGIG (reference sequence). Trimming removed 1 base at V and 5 bases at J, with 11 bases between. This CDR3 has 13 amino acids.

This clone has ten or more counts. The DNA ends 3 residues before the CDR3 does, and the rest of the CDR3 is filled in from the germline J gene. The V gene is TRBV12-3 or TRBV12-4, the J gene TRBJ1-1; perhaps TRBD1 as D (5 bases). This CDR3 has 13 amino acids. Between the trimmed V and J ends, which lost 2 bases and 4 bases, there was a span of 8 bases. CDR3 sequence: CASSLRGGTEAFF. The CDR3 bases that were read are TGTGCCAGCAGTTTAAGGGGTGGCACTGAA.

This clone was detected ten times or more. The read terminates 3 residues before the CDR3 end, so the remaining end is supplied by the germline J gene. The genes are TRBV27 and TRBJ1-1; 8 bases map to TRBD1. The V and J ends lost 5 bases and 5 bases, in that order; junction bases with no gene match: 7. CDR1 MNHEY and CDR2 SMNVEV come from the germline V gene (reference sequence). This CDR3 region has 14 residues. CDR3 DNA (partial): TGTGCCAGCAGTCAACAGGGGGGGTTGACTGAA. Encoded protein: CASSQQGGLTE. From start to end, the CDR3 is CASSQQGGLTEAFF.

By sample share, this clone is medium-sized. The CDR3 goes on 3 residues after the read ends, and that part is filled in from the germline J gene. The rearrangement uses TRBV24-1 and TRBJ2-2; TRBD1 aligns across 7 bases. CDR3 size: 17 residues. Germline V CDR1 and CDR2: KGHDR, SFDVKD. Trimming took 5 bases from V and 0 from J; bases not matched to a gene: 8. The CDR3 reads CATSGSPGTANTGELFF. Partial CDR3 DNA: TGTGCCACCAGTGGCTCCCCCGGGACAGCGAACACCGGGGAG.